Below are 10 T cell receptor beta chains sequenced from a single sample in a study of Ad26.COV2.S vaccination and SARS-CoV-2 variants. As to treatment: about 20 received Ad26.COV2.S at low or high dose, single or two shots; about 5 received placebo; per-sample allocation not given. Samples analyzed were those drawn on day 63 after the first vaccine or placebo injection. TCRdb keeps only in-frame clones here, not all; method: immunoSEQ multiplex PCR. The sample consists of more than 300,000 clones, approximately 80% of them appearing once. This sample comprised peripheral blood, obtained in a trial of Ad26.COV2.S vaccine versus placebo. All receptors derive from a person between 18 and 65 years old who received the Ad26.COV2.S COVID-19 vaccine or a placebo.

The J gene is TRBJ1-1, the V gene TRBV19; D is undetermined. CDR1 is LNHDA, CDR2 SQIVND, per germline (reference sequence). The CDR3 is 13 amino acids. V lost 0 bases and J lost 6, with 8 bases in between. CDR3 DNA sequence: TGTGCCAGTAGTATAGATCCCAGTGCTGAAGCTTTCTTT. Translating gives CASSIDPSAEAFF. The entire variable domain, with the rest obtained from reference TRBV19 and TRBJ1-1, is as follows: DGGITQSPKYLFRKEGQNVTLSCEQNLNHDAMYWYRQDPGQGLRLIYYSQIVNDFQKGDIAEGYSVSREKKESFPLTVTSAQKNPTAFYLCASSIDPSAEAFFGQGTRLTVV.

V is TRBV5-1 and J is TRBJ1-1, with D unresolved. V lost 4 bases, J lost 0 bases, and 16 bases lay in between. The CDR3 consists of 16 residues. Germline assignment: CDR1 SGHRS and CDR2 YFSETQ. The CDR3 reads CASSLGLAGLNTEAFF. CDR3 coding DNA: TGCGCCAGCAGCCTTGGCCTGGCGGGCTTGAACACTGAAGCTTTCTTT.

The CDR3 loop is CSASQFSLTGELFF. The CDR3 coding sequence is TGCAGTGCTAGTCAGTTTTCGTTGACCGGGGAGCTGTTTTTT. V usage is TRBV20-1 and J usage is TRBJ2-2, with D unclear. Germline assignment: CDR1 DFQATT and CDR2 SNEGSKA (reference sequence). The CDR3 is 14 amino acids. Trimming left V 3 bases short and J 5 bases short, with 13 bases between.

Concerning this clone: Sequence at one end of the junction differs from germline and may be a read error. The J gene is TRBJ2-7, the V gene TRBV5-1; 9 bases agree with TRBD1. CDR1 SGHRS and CDR2 YFSETQ come from the germline V gene. This CDR3 spans 14 amino acids. Here the CDR3 reads CASTLGQGVDEQYF. CDR3 DNA sequence: TGCGCCAGCACCTTGGGACAGGGCGTCGACGAGCAGTACTTC.

This clone was observed a single time. The junction does not match germline at one end; this may be a read error. CDR3 amino acids: CASSLAPSGGVSF. CDR3 bases: TGTGCCAGCAGCTTAGCCCCTAGCGGGGGGGTTAGCTTT. The chain links TRBV7-2 to TRBJ2-3, with TRBD2 matching 12 bases. The CDR3 runs 13 residues. The V gene's germline CDR1 is SGHTA and CDR2 FQGNSA.

V usage is TRBV13 and J usage is TRBJ1-3, with D maybe TRBD1 (6 bases). Trimming removed 5 bases from V and 0 bases from J, with 14 bases in between. Germline V lookup: CDR1 PRHDT, CDR2 FYEKMQ (reference sequence). The CDR3 totals 16 residues. DNA for the CDR3: TGTGCCAGCAGCCCCCGGACAGTCAACTCTGGAAACACCATATATTTT. Amino acids: CASSPRTVNSGNTIYF.

The chain is built from TRBV21-1 and TRBJ1-5. TRBV21-1 is classified as a pseudogene. The CDR3 extends over 15 amino acids. The CDR3 DNA is TGTGCCAGCAGCCCCCTGGAGGTTAGCAATCAGCCCCAGCATTTT. Translating it yields CASSPLEVSNQPQHF.

This chain joins TRBV5-1 and TRBJ1-4, with 7 bases that match TRBD1. Trimming removed 6 bases from V and 5 bases from J; junction bases left unmatched: 4. Germline V gene lookup returns CDR1 SGHRS and CDR2 YFSETQ. This CDR3 comprises 13 residues. In nucleotides, the CDR3 is TGCGCCAGCATGGCAGGGGGAAATGAAAAACTGTTTTTT. Its translation: CASMAGGNEKLFF. Supplemented by reference TRBV5-1 and TRBJ1-4, the full variable domain reads KAGVTQTPRYLIKTRGQQVTLSCSPISGHRSVSWYQQTPGQGLQFLFEYFSETQRNKGNFPGRFSGRQFSNSRSEMNVSTLELGDSALYLCASMAGGNEKLFFGSGTQLSVL.

The gene calls are TRBV2 and TRBJ2-1, with 8 bases identical to TRBD2. The germline V gene encodes CDR1 SNHLY and CDR2 FYNNEI. Germline trimming cut 11 bases from V and 0 bases from J; bases unmatched to any gene: 15. This CDR3 is built from 17 residues. The CDR3 coding sequence is TGTGCCGTCCGCGGGGGGCCTACCCAGAGCTCCTACAATGAGCAGTTCTTC. Protein: CAVRGGPTQSSYNEQFF.

This rearrangement joins TRBV28 to TRBJ1-4, with 8 bases lining up with TRBD1. The V segment lost 6 bases and the J segment 2 bases; nucleotides outside the gene matches: 11. Per germline, CDR1 MDHEN and CDR2 SYDVKM. This CDR3 contains 17 residues. CDR3 sequence (DNA): TGTGCCAGCAGCCCCAGGGGGCCCCGACCTACTAATGAAAAACTGTTTTTT. The encoded protein is CASSPRGPRPTNEKLFF.